This T cell receptor beta chain was captured in a study of control samples from healthy donors and cancer patients. Using immunoSEQ multiplex PCR, the repertoire was profiled, and TCRdb retains in-frame clones only, with some absent. The clone table shows about 190,000 clones, with the ten largest holding 2.2%. Per germline, CDR1 MNHEY and CDR2 SMNVEV (reference sequence). Trimming cost V 7 bases and J 3 bases; bases outside gene matches: 10. CDR3 size: 15 residues. The chain couples TRBV27 to TRBJ1-2; 8 bases align to TRBD1. The receptor's source is a woman aged 30 to 39 in good health. Specimen: blood. The CDR3 DNA reads TGTGCCAGCACGCCCGGGTCAGGGGGCTACTATGGCTACACCTTC. Translating gives CASTPGSGGYYGYTF.